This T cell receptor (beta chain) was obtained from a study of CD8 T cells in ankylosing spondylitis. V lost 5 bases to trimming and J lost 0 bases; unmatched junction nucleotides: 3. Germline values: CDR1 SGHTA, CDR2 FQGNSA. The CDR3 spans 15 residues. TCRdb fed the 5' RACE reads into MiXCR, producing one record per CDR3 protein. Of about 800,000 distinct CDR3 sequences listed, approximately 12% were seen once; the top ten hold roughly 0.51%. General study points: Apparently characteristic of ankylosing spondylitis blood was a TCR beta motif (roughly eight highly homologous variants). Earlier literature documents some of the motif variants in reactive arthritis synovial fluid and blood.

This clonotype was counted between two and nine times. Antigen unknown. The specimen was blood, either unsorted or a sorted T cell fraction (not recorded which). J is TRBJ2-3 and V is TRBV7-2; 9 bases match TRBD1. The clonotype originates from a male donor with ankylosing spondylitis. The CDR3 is CASSMDRGSTDTQYF. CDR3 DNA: TGTGCCAGCAGCATGGACAGGGGTAGCACAGATACGCAGTATTTT.